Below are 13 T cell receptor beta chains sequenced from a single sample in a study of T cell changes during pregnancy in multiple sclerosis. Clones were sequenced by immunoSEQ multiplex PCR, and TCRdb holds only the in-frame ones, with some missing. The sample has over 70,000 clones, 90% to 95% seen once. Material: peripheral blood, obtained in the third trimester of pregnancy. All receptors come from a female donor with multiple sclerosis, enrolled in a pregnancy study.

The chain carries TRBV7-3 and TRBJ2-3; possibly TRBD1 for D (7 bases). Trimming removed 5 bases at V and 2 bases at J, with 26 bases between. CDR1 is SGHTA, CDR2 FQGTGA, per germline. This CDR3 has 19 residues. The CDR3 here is CASSTPIGTEGGNTDTQYF. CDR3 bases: TGTGCCAGCAGCACACCTATCGGGACTGAAGGGGGCAACACAGATACGCAGTATTTT. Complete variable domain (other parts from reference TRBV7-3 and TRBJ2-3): GAGVSQTPSNKVTEKGKYVELRCDPISGHTALYWYRQSLGQGPEFLIYFQGTGAADDSGLPNDRFFAVRPEGSVSTLKIQRTERGDSAVYLCASSTPIGTEGGNTDTQYFGPGTRLTVL.

The CDR3 sequence is CASSIGTGSTQYF. In nucleotides, the CDR3 is TGTGCCAGCAGTATAGGGACAGGTTCGACCCAGTACTTC. This rearrangement joins TRBV11-3 to TRBJ2-5, with 8 bases matching TRBD1. After removal of 6 bases from V and 7 bases from J, the junction contained 7 bases not matched to a gene. The CDR3 has 13 residues. Looked up from germline, CDR1 is SGHNT and CDR2 is YENEEA.

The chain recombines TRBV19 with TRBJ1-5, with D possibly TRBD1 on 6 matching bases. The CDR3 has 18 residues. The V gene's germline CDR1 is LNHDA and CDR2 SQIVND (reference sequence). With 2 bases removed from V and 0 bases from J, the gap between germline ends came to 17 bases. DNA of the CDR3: TGTGCCAGTAGTATAATCCAGGGGCAGGGGTATAGCAATCAGCCCCAGCATTTT. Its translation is CASSIIQGQGYSNQPQHF.

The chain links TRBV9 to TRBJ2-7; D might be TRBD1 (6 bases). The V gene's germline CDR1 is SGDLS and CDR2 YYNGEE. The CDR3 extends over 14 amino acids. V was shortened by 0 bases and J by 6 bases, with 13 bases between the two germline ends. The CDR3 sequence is CASSVARTAAEQYF. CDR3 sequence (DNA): TGTGCCAGCAGCGTAGCTCGGACAGCGGCCGAGCAGTACTTC.

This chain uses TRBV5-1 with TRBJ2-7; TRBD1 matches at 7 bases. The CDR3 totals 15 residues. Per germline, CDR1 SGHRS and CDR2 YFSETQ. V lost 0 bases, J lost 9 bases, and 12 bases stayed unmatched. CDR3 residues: CASSLGLGTEVRQYF. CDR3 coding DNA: TGCGCCAGCAGCTTGGGACTCGGGACAGAGGTCAGGCAGTACTTC.

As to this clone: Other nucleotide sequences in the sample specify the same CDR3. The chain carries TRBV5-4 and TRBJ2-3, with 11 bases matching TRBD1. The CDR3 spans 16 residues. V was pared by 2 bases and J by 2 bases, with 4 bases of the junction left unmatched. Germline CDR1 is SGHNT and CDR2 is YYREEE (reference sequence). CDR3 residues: CASSFPGQGVTDTQYF. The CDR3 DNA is TGTGCCAGCAGCTTTCCGGGACAGGGGGTCACAGATACGCAGTATTTT.

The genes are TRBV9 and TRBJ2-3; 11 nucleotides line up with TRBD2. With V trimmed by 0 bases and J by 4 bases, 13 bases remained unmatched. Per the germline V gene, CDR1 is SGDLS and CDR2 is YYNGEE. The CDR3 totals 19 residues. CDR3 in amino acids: CASSVGSGSGRAVSDTQYF. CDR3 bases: TGTGCCAGCAGCGTAGGGAGTGGTAGCGGGAGGGCCGTCTCAGATACGCAGTATTTT.

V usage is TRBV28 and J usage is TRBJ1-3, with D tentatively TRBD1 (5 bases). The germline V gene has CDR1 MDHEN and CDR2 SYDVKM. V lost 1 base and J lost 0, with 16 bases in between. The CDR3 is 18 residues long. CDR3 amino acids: CASSLLARGGDSGNTIYF. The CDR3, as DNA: TGTGCCAGCAGTTTATTGGCCCGGGGGGGGGACTCTGGAAACACCATATATTTT.

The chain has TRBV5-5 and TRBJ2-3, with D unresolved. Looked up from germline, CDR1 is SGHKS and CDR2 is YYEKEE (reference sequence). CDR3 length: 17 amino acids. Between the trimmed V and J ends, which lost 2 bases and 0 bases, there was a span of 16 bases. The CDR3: CASSFWPTRISTDTQYF. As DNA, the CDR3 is TGTGCCAGCAGCTTTTGGCCGACGCGGATTAGCACAGATACGCAGTATTTT.

CDR3 DNA: TGTGCCAGCTCACCCATCCCGGGACAGGAATCCTCCTACAATGAGCAGTTCTTC. This translates into CASSPIPGQESSYNEQFF. The V call is TRBV18, the J call TRBJ2-1, with TRBD1 identical over 8 bases. CDR3 size: 18 residues. CDR1 KGHSH and CDR2 LQKENI come from the germline V gene. Unmatched junction bases numbered 10, after V lost 3 bases and J lost 0 bases.

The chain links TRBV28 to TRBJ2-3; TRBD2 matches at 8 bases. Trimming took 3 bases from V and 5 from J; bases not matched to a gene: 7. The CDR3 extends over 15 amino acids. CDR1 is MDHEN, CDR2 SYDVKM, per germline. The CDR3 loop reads CASSFLSGRRDTQYF. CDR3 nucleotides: TGTGCCAGCAGTTTTCTAAGCGGGAGACGAGATACGCAGTATTTT.

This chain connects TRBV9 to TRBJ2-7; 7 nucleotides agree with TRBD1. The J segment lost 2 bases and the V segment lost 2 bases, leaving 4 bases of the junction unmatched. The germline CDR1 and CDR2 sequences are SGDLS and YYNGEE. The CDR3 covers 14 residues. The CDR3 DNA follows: TGTGCCAGCAGCGTCACGCAGGGGGCCTACGAGCAGTACTTC. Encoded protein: CASSVTQGAYEQYF.

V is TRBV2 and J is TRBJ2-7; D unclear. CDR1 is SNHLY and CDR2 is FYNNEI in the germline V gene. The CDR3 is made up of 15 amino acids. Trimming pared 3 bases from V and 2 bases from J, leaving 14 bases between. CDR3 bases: TGTGCCAGCAGTGATAGACTCAAACTTACCTACGAGCAGTACTTC. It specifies CASSDRLKLTYEQYF.